This TCR beta chain derives from a study of blood T cell repertoires in COVID-19. At the level of the study: The United States, Italy and Spain were the sources of the acute and convalescent COVID-19 samples. The cDNA or gDNA used as material had been derived from T cells, B-cell-depleted T cells, or PBMCs.

Germline values: CDR1 MNHEY, CDR2 SVGAGI. This CDR3 region has 14 residues. V dropped 0 bases and J dropped 9 bases, with 14 bases sitting between them. The participants were between roughly 18 and 90 years old and came from under 25 US areas. During the 2 weeks before they entered the study, exposed participants had met someone with a PCR-confirmed or clinician-diagnosed COVID-19 case. Sequenced by immunoSEQ multiplex PCR; TCRdb stores in-frame clones only, minus some. The data contain 290,000 or so clones, approximately 82% of them singletons. Source material: PBMCs or T cells enriched from blood (not recorded which). The chain uses TRBV6-5 and TRBJ1-2; D is uncertain. The sequence came from a man in his forties who had been exposed to COVID-19. CDR3 sequence reads: CASSYSYRQARYTF. Here the CDR3 DNA reads TGTGCCAGCAGTTACTCCTACCGGCAGGCCCGCTACACCTTC.